This T cell receptor (beta chain) was identified in a study of T-cell reconstitution after alpha-beta-depleted transplantation in children. The CDR3 is made up of 21 amino acids. Preparation of the TCRbeta library involved a method that used unique molecular identifiers. TCRdb re-derived calls from the PCR reads in MiXCR, one entry per CDR3 protein. The sample holds hundreds of thousands of distinct CDR3 sequences, roughly 17% seen once. The sequence came from a human donor who donated a stem cell graft to a child with acute myeloid leukemia. Sequencing used PBMCs from the stem cell graft donor, obtained from the stem cell graft. This chain uses TRBV12-2 with TRBJ1-4; the table's D gene call, TRBD1, was not cross checked with the DNA. TRBV12-2 is shown as a pseudogene. The CDR3 protein is CASRLGQLKSRGTATNEKLFF. The CDR3 bases are TGTGCAAGTCGCTTGGGACAGCTTAAGAGTAGAGGAACTGCAACTAATGAAAAACTGTTTTTT.